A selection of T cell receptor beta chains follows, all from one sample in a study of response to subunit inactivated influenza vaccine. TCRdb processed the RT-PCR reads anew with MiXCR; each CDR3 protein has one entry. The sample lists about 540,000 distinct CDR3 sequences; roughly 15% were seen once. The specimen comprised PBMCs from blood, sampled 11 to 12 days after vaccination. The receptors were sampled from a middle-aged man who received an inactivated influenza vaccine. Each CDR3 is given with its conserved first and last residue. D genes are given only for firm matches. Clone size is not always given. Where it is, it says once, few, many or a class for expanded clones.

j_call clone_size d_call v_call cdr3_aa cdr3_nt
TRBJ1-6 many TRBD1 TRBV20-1 CSASLTGGHNSPLHF TGCAGTGCTAGCCTTACAGGGGGTCATAATTCACCCCTCCACTTT
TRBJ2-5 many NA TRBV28 CASGEGSETQYF TGTGCCAGCGGTGAAGGGAGTGAGACCCAGTACTTC
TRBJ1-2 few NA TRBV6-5 CASSYGGRDDGYTF TGTGCCAGCAGTTACGGCGGGCGGGATGATGGCTACACCTTC
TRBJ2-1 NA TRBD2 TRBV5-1 CASSLRLADTYNEQFF TGCGCCAGCAGCTTAAGACTAGCGGATACCTACAATGAGCAGTTCTTC
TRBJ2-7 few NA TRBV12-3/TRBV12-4 CASRGGTYYEQYF TGTGCCAGCAGGGGGGGAACCTACTACGAGCAGTACTTC
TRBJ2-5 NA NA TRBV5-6 CASSLVGKSQETQYF TGTGCCAGCAGCTTGGTGGGGAAGAGCCAAGAGACCCAGTACTTC
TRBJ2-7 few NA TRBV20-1 CSARDDTSLYEQYF TGCAGTGCTAGAGATGACACTAGCCTCTACGAGCAGTACTTC
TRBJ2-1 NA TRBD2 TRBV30 CAWSPTGGSYNEQFF TGTGCCTGGAGCCCCACGGGGGGCTCCTACAATGAGCAGTTCTTC
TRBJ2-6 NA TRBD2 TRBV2 CARGGTSGSGSSGANVLTF TGTGCCCGGGGAGGTACTAGCGGGAGCGGGAGCTCTGGGGCCAACGTCCTGACTTTC
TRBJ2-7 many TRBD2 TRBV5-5 CASSLVGGESSYEQYF TGTGCCAGCAGCTTGGTCGGGGGGGAATCCTCCTACGAGCAGTACTTC
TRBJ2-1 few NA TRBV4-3 CASSQVAGIRASERNEQFF TGCGCCAGCAGCCAAGTTGCGGGGATAAGGGCTAGCGAACGAAATGAGCAGTTCTTC
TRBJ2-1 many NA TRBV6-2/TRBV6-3 CASSWIGLTYNEQFF TGTGCCAGCAGTTGGATCGGCTTGACATACAATGAGCAGTTCTTC
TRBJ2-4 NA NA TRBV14 CASSQGKGERNIQYF TGTGCCAGCAGCCAAGGGAAAGGGGAGAGAAACATTCAGTACTTC
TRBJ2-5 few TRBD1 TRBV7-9 CASSAYTGGQYF TGTGCCAGCAGCGCGTACACAGGGGGCCAGTACTTC
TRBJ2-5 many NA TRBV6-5 CASSSLGGPETQYF TGTGCCAGCAGTTCCCTAGGGGGGCCGGAGACCCAGTACTTC
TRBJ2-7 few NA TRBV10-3 CAISEGAGAYEQYF TGTGCCATCAGTGAGGGGGCAGGGGCCTACGAGCAGTACTTC
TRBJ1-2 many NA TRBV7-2 CASGGVPGQGYGYTF TGTGCCAGCGGGGGCGTCCCGGGACAAGGGTATGGCTACACCTTC
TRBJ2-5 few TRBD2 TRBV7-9 CASSSTSGRSGETQYF TGTGCCAGCAGCTCCACTAGCGGGAGAAGCGGTGAGACCCAGTACTTC
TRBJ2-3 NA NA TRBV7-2 CASTPGFHTDTQYF TGTGCCAGCACTCCCGGGTTCCACACAGATACGCAGTATTTT
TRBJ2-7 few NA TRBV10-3 CAIRSGGEQYF TGTGCCATCAGGTCAGGAGGGGAGCAGTACTTC
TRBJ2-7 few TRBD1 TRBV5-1 CASSLGKTGVNYEQYF TGCGCCAGCAGCTTGGGGAAGACAGGGGTAAACTACGAGCAGTACTTC
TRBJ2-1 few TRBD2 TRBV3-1 CASSQAGGSSGRAINEQFF TGTGCCAGCAGCCAAGCTGGGGGGTCTAGCGGGAGGGCCATCAATGAGCAGTTCTTC
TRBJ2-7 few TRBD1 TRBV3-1 CASSVGQAAYEQYF TGTGCCAGCAGCGTAGGACAGGCAGCCTACGAGCAGTACTTC
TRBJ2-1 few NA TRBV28 CASSLTRANEQFF TGTGCCAGCAGTTTAACGCGGGCCAATGAGCAGTTCTTC